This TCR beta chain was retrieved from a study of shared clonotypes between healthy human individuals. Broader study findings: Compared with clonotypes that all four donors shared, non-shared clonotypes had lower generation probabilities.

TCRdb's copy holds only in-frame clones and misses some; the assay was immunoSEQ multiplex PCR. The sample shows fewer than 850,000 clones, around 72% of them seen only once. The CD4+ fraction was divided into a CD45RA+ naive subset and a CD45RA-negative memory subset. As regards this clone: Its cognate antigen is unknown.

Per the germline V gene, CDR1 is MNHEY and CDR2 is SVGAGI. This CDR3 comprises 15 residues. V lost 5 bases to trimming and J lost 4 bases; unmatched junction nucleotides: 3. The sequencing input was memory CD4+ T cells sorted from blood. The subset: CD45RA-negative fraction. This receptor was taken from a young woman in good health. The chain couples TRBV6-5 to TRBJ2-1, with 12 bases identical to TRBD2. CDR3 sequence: CASSKGLAGYNEQFF. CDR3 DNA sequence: TGTGCCAGCAGTAAGGGACTAGCGGGTTACAATGAGCAGTTCTTC.